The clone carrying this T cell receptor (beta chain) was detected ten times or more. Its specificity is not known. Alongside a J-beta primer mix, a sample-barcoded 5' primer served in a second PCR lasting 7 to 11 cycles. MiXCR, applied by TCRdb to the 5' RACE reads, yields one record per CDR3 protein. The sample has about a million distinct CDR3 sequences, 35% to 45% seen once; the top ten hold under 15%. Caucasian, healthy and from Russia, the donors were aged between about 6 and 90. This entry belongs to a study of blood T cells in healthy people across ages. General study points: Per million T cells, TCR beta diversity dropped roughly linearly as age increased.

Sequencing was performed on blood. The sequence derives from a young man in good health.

The CDR3 region is CASNRQGPNTEAFF. CDR3 bases: TGTGCCAGCAACAGACAGGGGCCGAACACTGAAGCTTTCTTT. This chain uses TRBV27 with TRBJ1-1, with 8 bases fitting TRBD1. CDR3 length: 14 amino acids. After removal of 7 bases from V and 1 base from J, the junction contained 5 bases not matched to a gene. Germline CDR1 reads MNHEY; CDR2 reads SMNVEV (reference sequence).